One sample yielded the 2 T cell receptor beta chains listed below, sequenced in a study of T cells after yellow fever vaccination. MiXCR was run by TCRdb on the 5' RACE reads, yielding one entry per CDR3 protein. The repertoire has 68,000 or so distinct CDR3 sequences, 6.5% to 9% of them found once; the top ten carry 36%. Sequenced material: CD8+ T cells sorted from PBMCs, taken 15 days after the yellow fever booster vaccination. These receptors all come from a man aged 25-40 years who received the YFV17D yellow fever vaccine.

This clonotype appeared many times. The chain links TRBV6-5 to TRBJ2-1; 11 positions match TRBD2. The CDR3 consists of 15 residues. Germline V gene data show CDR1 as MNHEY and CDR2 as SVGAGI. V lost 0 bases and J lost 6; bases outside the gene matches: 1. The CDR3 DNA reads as TGTGCCAGCAGTTACTCGGGACTAGCGGCCAATGAGCAGTTCTTC. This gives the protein CASSYSGLAANEQFF.

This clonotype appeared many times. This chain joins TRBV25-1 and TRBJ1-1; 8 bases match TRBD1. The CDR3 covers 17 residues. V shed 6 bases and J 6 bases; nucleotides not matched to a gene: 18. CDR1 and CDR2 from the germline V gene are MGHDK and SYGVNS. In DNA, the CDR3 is TGTGCCAGCAGCGATCCCGACAGGGGAGGTGGTCTCCCTGAAGCTTTCTTT. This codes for CASSDPDRGGGLPEAFF.